The T cell receptor beta chain described here comes from a study of T cells after yellow fever vaccination. CDR1 and CDR2 (germline): DFQATT, SNEGSKA (reference sequence). The CDR3 consists of 15 residues. V lost 0 bases to trimming and J lost 2 bases; unmatched junction nucleotides: 7. TCRdb independently ran MiXCR on the 5' RACE reads; one entry per CDR3 protein. The sample lists about 630,000 distinct CDR3 sequences, 10% to 15% occurring once. The chain recombines TRBV20-1 with TRBJ2-7; 7 nucleotides align to TRBD2. This clonotype originated in a man aged 25-45 years who received the YFV17D yellow fever vaccine. Source: PBMCs, taken on the day of the yellow fever booster vaccination. The CDR3 DNA reads as TGCAGTGCTAGAGATCTAAGCGGGGCGGCCTACGAGCAGTACTTC. This codes for CSARDLSGAAYEQYF.